What follows is one TCR beta chain and its context. Antigen specificity is unknown. This entry comes from a study of a mutant IDH1 vaccine in newly diagnosed glioma. TCRdb's copy holds only in-frame clones and misses some; the assay was immunoSEQ multiplex PCR. Found here are 60,000 or so clones, 80% to 85% of them singletons; the top ten hold about 4.6%. Time point here: week 35, safety follow-up. Vaccination comprised doses that each held 300 ug of mutant IDH1 20-mer peptide, plus topical imiquimod. This CDR3 spans 14 amino acids. J lost 8 bases, V lost 4 bases, and 9 bases had no gene match. The germline gives CDR1 SGHDT, CDR2 YYEEEE.

Sequencing was performed on PBMCs, taken from a glioma patient whose treatment included an IDH1 peptide vaccine. The chain joins TRBV5-6 to TRBJ2-3; 8 positions agree with TRBD2. This TCR derives from a man in his thirties or forties with glioma. CDR3: CASSPSGGSVTQYF. The CDR3 coding sequence is TGTGCCAGCAGCCCGAGCGGGGGTTCGGTTACGCAGTATTTT.